This T cell receptor (beta chain) was sequenced for a study of shared clonotypes between healthy human individuals. Overall study context: A donor's plate count was three for CD4 naive and three for CD4 memory; CD8 naive had two and CD8 memory one. General study results and limits: The study found lower generation probabilities in non-shared clonotypes than in those shared by all four donors.

For sorted subsets, approximately 180 ng DNA per replicate equaled roughly 30,000 T cell genomes. The data were produced by immunoSEQ multiplex PCR, yet TCRdb's version contains in-frame clones alone and is incomplete. Of a few million clones in the sample, about 92% are singletons; the top ten hold under 0.15%. This CDR3 contains 15 residues. V was trimmed by 4 bases and J by 4 bases, leaving 11 bases between them. Germline V gene sequence: CDR1 SGHAT, CDR2 FQNNGV. This clone was picked up one time. The antigen remains undetermined. This TCR came from a man between 18 and 29 years old in good health. This rearrangement joins TRBV11-2 to TRBJ2-6; D gene unclear. The sequencing sample was made of naive CD4+ T cells sorted from blood. As for subset: CD45RA+ positively selected. The CDR3 DNA is TGTGCCAGCAGCTCCCCGAGGACGGGGGCCAACGTCCTGACTTTC. This codes for CASSSPRTGANVLTF. Complete variable domain (other parts from reference TRBV11-2 and TRBJ2-6): EAGVAQSPRYKIIEKRQSVAFWCNPISGHATLYWYQQILGQGPKLLIQFQNNGVVDDSQLPKDRFSAERLKGVDSTLKIQPAKLEDSAVYLCASSSPRTGANVLTFGAGSRLTVL.